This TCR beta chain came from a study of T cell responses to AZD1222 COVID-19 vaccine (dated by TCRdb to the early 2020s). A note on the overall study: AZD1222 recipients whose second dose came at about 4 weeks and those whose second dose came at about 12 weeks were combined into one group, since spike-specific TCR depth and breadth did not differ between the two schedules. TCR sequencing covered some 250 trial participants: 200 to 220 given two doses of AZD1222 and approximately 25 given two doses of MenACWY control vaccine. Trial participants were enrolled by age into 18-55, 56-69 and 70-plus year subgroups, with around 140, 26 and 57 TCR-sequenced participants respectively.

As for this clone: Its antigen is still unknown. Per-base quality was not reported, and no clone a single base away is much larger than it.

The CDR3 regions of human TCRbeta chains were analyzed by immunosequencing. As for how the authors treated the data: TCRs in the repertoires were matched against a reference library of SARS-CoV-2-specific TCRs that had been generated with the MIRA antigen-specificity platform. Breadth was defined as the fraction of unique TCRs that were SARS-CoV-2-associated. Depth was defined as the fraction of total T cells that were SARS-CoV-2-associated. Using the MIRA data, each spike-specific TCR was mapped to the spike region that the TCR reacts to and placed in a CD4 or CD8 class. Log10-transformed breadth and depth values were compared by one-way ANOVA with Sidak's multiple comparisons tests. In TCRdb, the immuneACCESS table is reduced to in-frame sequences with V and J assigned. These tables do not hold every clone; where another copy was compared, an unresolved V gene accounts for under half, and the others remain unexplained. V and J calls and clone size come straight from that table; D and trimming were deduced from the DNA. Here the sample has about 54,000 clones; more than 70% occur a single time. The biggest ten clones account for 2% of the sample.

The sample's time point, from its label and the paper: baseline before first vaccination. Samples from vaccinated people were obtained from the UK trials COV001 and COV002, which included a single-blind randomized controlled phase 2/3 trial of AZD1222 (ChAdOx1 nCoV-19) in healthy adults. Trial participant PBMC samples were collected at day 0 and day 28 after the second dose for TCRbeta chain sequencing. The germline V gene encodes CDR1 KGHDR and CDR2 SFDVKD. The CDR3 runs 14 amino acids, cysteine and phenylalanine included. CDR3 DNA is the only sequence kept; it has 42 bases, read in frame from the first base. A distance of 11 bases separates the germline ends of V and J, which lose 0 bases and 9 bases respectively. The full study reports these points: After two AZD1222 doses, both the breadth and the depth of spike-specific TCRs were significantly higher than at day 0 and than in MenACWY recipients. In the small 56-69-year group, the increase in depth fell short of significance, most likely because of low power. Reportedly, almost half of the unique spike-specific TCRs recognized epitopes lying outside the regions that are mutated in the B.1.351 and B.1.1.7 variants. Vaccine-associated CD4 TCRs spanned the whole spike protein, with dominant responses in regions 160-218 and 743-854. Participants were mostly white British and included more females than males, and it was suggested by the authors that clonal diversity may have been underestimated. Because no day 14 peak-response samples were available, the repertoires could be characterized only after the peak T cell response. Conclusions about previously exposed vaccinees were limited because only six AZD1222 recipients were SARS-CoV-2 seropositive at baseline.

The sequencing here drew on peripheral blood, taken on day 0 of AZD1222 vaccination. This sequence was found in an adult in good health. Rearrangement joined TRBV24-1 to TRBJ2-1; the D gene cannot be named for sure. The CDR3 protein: CATSDLQAQTEQFF. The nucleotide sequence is TGTGCCACCAGTGATTTGCAGGCACAGACTGAGCAGTTCTTC.